Listed below are T cell receptor beta chains from one sample, sequenced in a study of T cell changes during pregnancy in multiple sclerosis. The repertoire was sequenced with immunoSEQ multiplex PCR; TCRdb's copy has only in-frame clones and lacks some. The table shows 39,000 or so clones, with nearly 95% occurring only once. This specimen consisted of CD4+ T cells from peripheral blood mononuclear cells, obtained after pregnancy. All receptors come from a female donor in good health, enrolled as a control in a pregnancy study. Each CDR3 is given with its conserved first and last residue. A D gene is named only where the DNA matches it firmly. Clone sizes are given selectively: once, few, many, or a class where the clone is expanded.

v_gene,abundance,d_gene,j_gene,CDR3aa,CDR3nt
TRBV6-5,once,TRBD2,TRBJ2-1,CASGTGLAGVGEQFF,TGTGCCAGCGGAACGGGACTAGCGGGAGTCGGGGAGCAGTTCTTC
TRBV27,once,TRBD1,TRBJ2-7,CASRRGQNSYEQYF,TGTGCCAGCAGGAGGGGACAGAACTCCTACGAGCAGTACTTC
TRBV19,-,TRBD1,TRBJ1-5,CASLFTGANQPQHF,TGTGCCAGCCTATTTACAGGGGCAAATCAGCCCCAGCATTTT
TRBV5-4,-,TRBD1,TRBJ2-7,CASSRGPMGYEQYF,TGTGCCAGCAGTAGGGGGCCCATGGGTTACGAGCAGTACTTC
TRBV4-3,-,TRBD2,TRBJ2-5,CASSQEGGLETQYF,TGCGCCAGCAGCCAAGAGGGAGGGCTAGAGACCCAGTACTTC
TRBV6-5,-,-,TRBJ2-1,CASSQASVNEQFF,TGTGCCAGCAGTCAAGCTTCGGTAAATGAGCAGTTCTTC
TRBV12-5,-,TRBD1,TRBJ1-1,CASGRWVQGRGNTEAFF,TGTGCTAGTGGGCGTTGGGTACAGGGGAGAGGTAACACTGAAGCTTTCTTT
TRBV6-1,-,-,TRBJ2-2,CASNRANSNTGELFF,TGTGCCAGCAACAGAGCAAACTCGAACACCGGGGAGCTGTTTTTT
TRBV5-1,-,-,TRBJ1-6,CASSFGKGQGIRNGSPLHF,TGCGCCAGCAGCTTTGGGAAGGGACAAGGGATCCGGAATGGTTCACCCCTCCACTTT
TRBV6-6,-,-,TRBJ2-1,CASTLSGGNEQFF,TGTGCCAGCACCCTGTCTGGGGGGAATGAGCAGTTCTTC
TRBV7-8,-,-,TRBJ2-1,CASSSEYNEQFF,TGTGCCAGCAGCTCCGAGTACAATGAGCAGTTCTTC
TRBV11-2,-,-,TRBJ1-3,CASSPQGTSGNTIYF,TGTGCCAGCAGCCCCCAGGGAACCTCTGGAAACACCATATATTTT
TRBV11-2,few,TRBD1,TRBJ1-5,CASPDRNSNQPQHF,TGTGCCAGCCCGGACAGGAATAGCAATCAGCCCCAGCATTTT
TRBV13,-,TRBD1,TRBJ1-1,CASSSTGVWTEAFF,TGTGCCAGCAGTAGTACAGGGGTGTGGACTGAAGCTTTCTTT
TRBV7-6,-,TRBD1,TRBJ1-1,CASSTTGDVNTEAFF,TGTGCCAGCAGCACTACAGGGGACGTGAACACTGAAGCTTTCTTT
TRBV7-6,-,-,TRBJ2-2,CASSLGANTGELFF,TGTGCCAGCAGCTTAGGGGCTAACACCGGGGAGCTGTTTTTT